The 5 T cell receptor beta chains listed next were all sequenced from one sample in a study of cytotoxic CD8 clonotypes in ibrutinib-treated CLL. Produced via immunoSEQ multiplex PCR; TCRdb's table is partial and in-frame only. The table has 15,000 to 20,000 clones, approximately 67% seen once. Sequenced material: PBMCs, taken before ibrutinib treatment. The receptors stem from a human donor with chronic lymphocytic leukemia.

The chain employs TRBV18 and TRBJ2-7; D may be TRBD2 (6 bases). The CDR3 is 16 residues long. Looked up from germline, CDR1 is KGHSH and CDR2 is LQKENI. The V end lost 3 bases, the J end lost 1 base, and 16 bases lay between the germline ends. CDR3 in DNA: TGTGCCAGCTCACCCCCTTTGCGGGGCCCGTCCTACGAGCAGTACTTC. This sequence encodes CASSPPLRGPSYEQYF.

The rearrangement joins TRBV6-1 to TRBJ2-5; 10 nucleotides agree with TRBD2. CDR1 is MNHNS and CDR2 is SASEGT in the germline V gene. The length of the CDR3 is 15 residues. V trimming: 0 bases; J trimming: 2 bases; junction bases outside the gene matches: 0. CDR3 in DNA: TGTGCCAGCAGTGAAGCAGCGGGGGGGCAAGAGACCCAGTACTTC. Translating gives CASSEAAGGQETQYF.

This clone was seen more than once but under ten times. The rearrangement links TRBV4-1 to TRBJ1-2; D is unresolved. Trimming stripped 4 bases from V and 2 bases from J, with 20 bases between. Germline CDR1 is MGHRA and CDR2 is YSYEKL. This CDR3 has 17 amino acids. CDR3 protein: CASSPQLVGRRNYGYTF. The CDR3 bases are TGCGCCAGCAGCCCCCAACTAGTAGGCAGGCGCAACTATGGCTACACCTTC.

The chain carries TRBV4-2 and TRBJ2-5; no reliable D call. This CDR3 has 13 residues. The germline gives CDR1 LGHNA, CDR2 YNFKEQ. V was clipped by 0 bases and J by 4 bases, with 6 bases between them. The CDR3 spells CASSQDRRETQYF. CDR3 sequence (DNA): TGTGCCAGCAGCCAAGATCGGAGAGAGACCCAGTACTTC.

V is TRBV7-9 and J is TRBJ1-4, with D possibly being TRBD1 (5 bases). The V end lost 7 bases, the J end lost 2 bases, and 11 bases lay between the germline ends. This CDR3 is built from 14 residues. From germline, CDR1 is SEHNR and CDR2 FQNEAQ (reference sequence). CDR3 nucleotide sequence: TGTGCCAGCAATCAGGGAGCCACTAATGAAAAACTGTTTTTT. It translates to CASNQGATNEKLFF.